The sequence of this T cell receptor (beta chain) was determined in a study of cytomegalovirus exposure and HLA in healthy donors. V dropped 2 bases and J dropped 3; count of bases not matched to a gene: 4. From germline, CDR1 is SGHVS and CDR2 FNYEAQ. The CDR3 extends over 14 amino acids. This clone was seen once. The primer mix had 60 Vbeta and 13 Jbeta primers. Only in-frame clones appear in the TCRdb table, and some are missing; sequencing was by immunoSEQ multiplex PCR. The sample consists of 90,000 to 100,000 clones, less than 85% of them appearing once. V gene TRBV7-6 combines with J gene TRBJ2-7; 7 nucleotides line up with TRBD2. This sequence was found in a woman between 55 and 75 years old in good health and CMV-seropositive. The sequenced sample was PBMCs. The CDR3 reads CASSLIAGNYEQYF. DNA for the CDR3: TGTGCCAGCAGCTTAATAGCGGGTAACTACGAGCAGTACTTC.